This record looks at one T cell receptor beta chain sequence and its context. The antigen remains undetermined. Additional DNA sequences in this sample encode the identical CDR3. The data are from a study of beta chain features in type 1 diabetes. Study as a whole: Examination spanned 90 million to 140 million sorted cells from all samples.

Using CD45RO/CCR7/CD25/CD127/CD95/CD27, CD4+ naive, central memory, regulatory and stem cell-like memory cells were sorted. The CDR3 runs to 14 residues. Germline-derived CDR1 and CDR2 are KGHSH and LQKENI. Trimming took 2 bases from V and 3 from J, leaving 9 bases between them. Study outcomes and limitations: Moderately but significantly shorter TCRB CDR3s were found in Type 1 diabetes patients in all four CD4+ subsets.

cDNA synthesis used the whole RNA isolate, giving expressed TCRB sequences. Measured with immunoSEQ multiplex PCR; TCRdb has only the in-frame clones, and not every one. The repertoire holds fewer than 300,000 clones, with 20% as singletons. The chain carries TRBV18 and TRBJ2-3; TRBD1 is a possible D gene (6 bases). Sequencing input: naive CD4+ T cells from blood. The TCR was taken from a woman aged 35 to 49 with type 1 diabetes. CDR3 loop: CASSPRQGTDTQYF. The CDR3 coding sequence is TGTGCCAGCTCACCAAGGCAGGGGACAGATACGCAGTATTTT.